The 10 T cell receptor beta chains below all came from one sample that was sequenced in a study of shared clonotypes between healthy human individuals. Profiling relied on immunoSEQ multiplex PCR, and the TCRdb table lists in-frame clones only, not all of them. The sample has approximately 1.5 million clones, around 98% seen once. Sequencing was done on a sample of naive CD4+ T cells sorted from blood. The subset denotes: CD45RA+ positively selected. Source of these receptors: a man younger than 45 in good health.

The chain joins TRBV7-9 to TRBJ2-7; D perhaps matches TRBD1 (6 bases). The CDR3 sequence is 14 residues long. V dropped 4 bases and J dropped 2 bases, with 12 bases sitting between them. Germline values: CDR1 SEHNR, CDR2 FQNEAQ (reference sequence). CDR3 nucleotides: TGTGCCAGCAGCTACCGGACAGCTCCCTACGAGCAGTACTTC. It codes for CASSYRTAPYEQYF.

A note on this clone: In the same sample, other DNA sequences code for this CDR3. This chain connects TRBV18 to TRBJ1-2, with TRBD1 matching over 7 bases. Germline lookup yields CDR1 KGHSH and CDR2 LQKENI. The V gene end was trimmed by 6 bases and the J gene end by 0 bases; junction bases not matched to a gene: 4. The CDR3 is 14 residues long. For the CDR3, the DNA is TGTGCCAGCTCCCCTGGGACAGCTAACTATGGCTACACCTTC. Amino acids: CASSPGTANYGYTF.

This CDR3 reads CASSFLGQQETQYF. Here the CDR3 DNA reads TGTGCCAGCAGCTTCCTGGGACAGCAAGAGACCCAGTACTTC. The rearrangement uses TRBV5-4 and TRBJ2-5; 7 bases are shared with TRBD1. This CDR3 contains 14 residues. Germline values: CDR1 SGHNT, CDR2 YYREEE (reference sequence). J gave up 2 bases and V 2 bases, and 3 bases lay outside the gene matches. The variable domain in full, with the rest retrieved from reference TRBV5-4 and TRBJ2-5, is ETGVTQSPTHLIKTRGQQVTLRCSSQSGHNTVSWYQQALGQGPQFIFQYYREEENGRGNFPPRFSGLQFPNYSSELNVNALELDDSALYLCASSFLGQQETQYFGPGTRLLVL.

The chain employs TRBV28 and TRBJ2-6; TRBD2 might be the D (5 bases). Trimming cost V 2 bases and J 2 bases, with 7 bases left between them. Germline CDR1 MDHEN, CDR2 SYDVKM. The CDR3 is 15 amino acids. DNA of the CDR3: TGTGCCAGCAGTTTACCGAGGGCTGGGGCCAACGTCCTGACTTTC. Amino acids: CASSLPRAGANVLTF.

The chain couples TRBV5-1 to TRBJ2-5; unclear D gene. CDR1 SGHRS and CDR2 YFSETQ come from the germline V gene. Deletions cut 6 bases from V and 0 bases from J, with 12 bases between. This CDR3 has 14 amino acids. The DNA of the CDR3 is TGCGCCAGCACCGAGACGGCTAACCAAGAGACCCAGTACTTC. This sequence encodes CASTETANQETQYF.

The DNA for the CDR3 is TGTGCCAGTAGTCGCATGGACGGAGATACGCAGTATTTT. This gives the protein CASSRMDGDTQYF. V and J are TRBV19 and TRBJ2-3; D is ambiguous. The germline CDR1 and CDR2 sequences are LNHDA and SQIVND (reference sequence). The CDR3 loop spans 13 amino acids. V lost 5 bases, J lost 5 bases, and 11 bases lay in between.

V gene TRBV15 combines with J gene TRBJ1-1; no clear D gene. Germline-derived CDR1 and CDR2 are LNHNV and YYDKDF (reference sequence). The CDR3 extends over 13 amino acids. V lost 1 base and J lost 2, with 5 bases in between. CDR3 sequence: CATSRGENTEAFF. For the CDR3, the DNA is TGTGCCACCAGCAGAGGAGAAAACACTGAAGCTTTCTTT.

This chain connects TRBV7-3 to TRBJ2-1; no definite D call. Germline V gene sequence: CDR1 SGHTA, CDR2 FQGTGA. This CDR3 has 14 residues. V gave up 1 base and J gave up 5 bases, with 9 bases separating them. The DNA for the CDR3 is TGTGCCAGCAGCTTAATGCCGAGCCACAATGAGCAGTTCTTC. Residues: CASSLMPSHNEQFF. Using reference TRBV7-3 and TRBJ2-1 for the parts outside the CDR3, the full variable domain is GAGVSQTPSNKVTEKGKYVELRCDPISGHTALYWYRQSLGQGPEFLIYFQGTGAADDSGLPNDRFFAVRPEGSVSTLKIQRTERGDSAVYLCASSLMPSHNEQFFGPGTRLTVL.

As concerns this clone: The junction does not match germline at one end; this may be a read error. The chain combines TRBV10-1 with TRBJ2-1; D remains ambiguous. The germline gives CDR1 WNHNN, CDR2 SYGVQD (reference sequence). CDR3 length: 14 residues. CDR3 DNA sequence: TGCGCTAGCAGCCCCGCGGTCCGGGTCAATGAGCAGTTCTTC. It yields the protein CASSPAVRVNEQFF.

This rearrangement joins TRBV7-9 to TRBJ2-3; D tentatively fits TRBD1 or TRBD2 (5 bases each). Germline lookup yields CDR1 SEHNR and CDR2 FQNEAQ (reference sequence). This CDR3 region has 17 residues. V was clipped by 0 bases and J by 4 bases, with 17 bases between them. CDR3 DNA sequence: TGTGCCAGCAGCTTAGCCGGGGACCGACGAGCGCCAGATACGCAGTATTTT. This codes for CASSLAGDRRAPDTQYF.